This TCR beta chain derives from a study of shared T cell receptors in the human thymus. TCRdb's table, derived via immunoSEQ multiplex PCR, lists solely in-frame clones and lacks some. The data contain 700,000 to 750,000 clones, approximately 85% of them singletons. V was pared by 5 bases and J by 5 bases, with 17 bases of the junction left unmatched. This CDR3 contains 18 residues. Looked up from germline, CDR1 is SGHRS and CDR2 is YFSETQ. The data also belong to a second study, concerning human thymus T cells. That work adds: Resections were taken during corrective heart surgery, and the thymus tissue came from these. Thymic and blood repertoires seemed to show skewed V and J gene use. Unrelated individuals reportedly shared highly overlapping thymic TCR repertoires.

The chain has TRBV5-1 and TRBJ2-2; 8 positions agree with TRBD2. This sequence was found in a girl under three years old with a congenital heart defect. The sequenced sample was thymocytes. The CDR3 DNA reads TGCGCCAGCAGGATACCCTCTACGGGGGCTAGCGGGACCGGGGAGCTGTTTTTT. Translation: CASRIPSTGASGTGELFF.